This T cell receptor (beta chain) was identified during a study of cytomegalovirus exposure and HLA in healthy donors. About the study: In an earlier analysis, around 100 million unique TCR beta sequences were found from 150 million to 200 million T cells.

General study findings and limits: A missense DCLRE1C variant was associated with V- and J-gene trimming of TCR beta chains in a later analysis, and an independent cohort replicated the association. Based on reports, TCR beta sequences accurately predicted HLA-A and HLA-B alleles for most subjects. The study designated roughly 150 TCR beta chains cytomegalovirus-associated.

Trimming cost V 6 bases and J 7 bases, with 13 bases left between them. Germline CDR1 is SNHLY and CDR2 is FYNNEI. The CDR3 has 13 amino acids. Concerning this clone itself: What it binds is not known.

Primers: 60 Vbeta forward and 13 Jbeta reverse. Sequencing was performed with immunoSEQ multiplex PCR; in TCRdb, only in-frame clones are kept and a portion is missing. The sample includes about 63,000 clones, roughly 84% of them seen just once. The sequenced sample was PBMCs. The V gene is TRBV2, the J gene TRBJ1-5; D is ambiguous. The receptor comes from a woman aged 25 to 39 in good health and CMV-seronegative. CDR3 bases: TGTGCCAGCAGACAGATCGACGGACAGCCCCAGCATTTT. Amino acid sequence: CASRQIDGQPQHF.